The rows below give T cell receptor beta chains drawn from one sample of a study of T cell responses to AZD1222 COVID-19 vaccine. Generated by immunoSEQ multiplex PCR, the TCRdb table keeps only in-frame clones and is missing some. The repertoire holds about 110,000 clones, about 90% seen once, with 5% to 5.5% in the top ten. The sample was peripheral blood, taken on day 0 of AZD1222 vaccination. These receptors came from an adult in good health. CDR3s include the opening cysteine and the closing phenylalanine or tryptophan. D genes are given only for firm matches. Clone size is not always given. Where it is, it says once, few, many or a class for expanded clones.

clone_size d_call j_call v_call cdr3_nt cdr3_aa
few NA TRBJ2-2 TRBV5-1 TGCGCCAGCAGCCCCGCCCTGGATCGCACCGGGGAGCTGTTTTTT CASSPALDRTGELFF
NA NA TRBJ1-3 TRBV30 TGTGCCTGGAAAGCTTACTCTGGAAACACCATATATTTT CAWKAYSGNTIYF
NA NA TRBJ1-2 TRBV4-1 TGCGCCAGCAGCCAGGCCCGCCGGGCCGATAACTATGGCTACACCTTC CASSQARRADNYGYTF
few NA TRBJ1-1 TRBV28 TGTGCCAGCAGCATAGTCTCCACTGAAGCTTTCTTT CASSIVSTEAFF
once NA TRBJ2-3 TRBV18 TGTGCCAGCTCACCATGGGATAGCACAGATACGCAGTATTTT CASSPWDSTDTQYF
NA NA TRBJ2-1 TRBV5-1 TGCGCCAGCAGCATGCGGGGTGATGAGCAGTTCTTC CASSMRGDEQFF
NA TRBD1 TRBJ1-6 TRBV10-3 TGTGCCATCAGAGGGGACAGTAATTCACCCCTCCACTTT CAIRGDSNSPLHF
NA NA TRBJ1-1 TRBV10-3 TGTGCCATCAAGTCGGGCACTGAAGCTTTCTTT CAIKSGTEAFF
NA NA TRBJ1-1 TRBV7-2 TGTGCCAGCAGCCCACCTGGGGATAAAGCTTTCTTT CASSPPGDKAFF
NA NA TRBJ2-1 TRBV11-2 TGTGCCAGCAGCTCATTAGAGTACAATGAGCAGTTCTTC CASSSLEYNEQFF
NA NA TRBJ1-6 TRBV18 TGTGCCAGCCGACCGGAAAACTCACCCCTCCACTTT CASRPENSPLHF
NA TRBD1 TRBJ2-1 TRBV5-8 TGTGCCAGCAGCTTCGGGACAGCCCCTACTTACAATGAGCAGTTCTTC CASSFGTAPTYNEQFF
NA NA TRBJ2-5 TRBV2 TGTGCCAGCAGTGAAGCGCGGGAGACCCAGTACTTC CASSEARETQYF
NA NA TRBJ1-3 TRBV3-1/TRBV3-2 TGTGCCAGCAGCCTAAGCTCTGGAAACACCATATATTTT CASSLSSGNTIYF
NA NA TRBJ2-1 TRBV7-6 TGTGCCAGCAGCTTTGGGCTAACCTACAATGAGCAGTTCTTC CASSFGLTYNEQFF
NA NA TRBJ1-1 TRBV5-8 TGTGCCAGCAGCTTGATTAGGGGGAATGAAGCTTTCTTT CASSLIRGNEAFF
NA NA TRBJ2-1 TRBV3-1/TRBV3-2 TGTGCCAGCAGCCAAACAGTCAACCCGCTTTCCTACAATGAGCAGTTCTTC CASSQTVNPLSYNEQFF
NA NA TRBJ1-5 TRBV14 TGTGCCAGCAGCCTTATGGGCAATCAGCCCCAGCATTTT CASSLMGNQPQHF
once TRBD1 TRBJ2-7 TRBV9 TGTGCCAGCAGCGTAGGGATAGGGACAGGGTTAGAGCAGTACTTC CASSVGIGTGLEQYF
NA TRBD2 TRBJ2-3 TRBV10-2 TGCGCCAGCAGTACTTGGACTAGCGGGAGGGGCGATACGCAGTATTTT CASSTWTSGRGDTQYF
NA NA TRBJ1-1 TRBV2 TGTGCCAGCAGTATTGGGGTGTCAGGCAAAGCTTTCTTT CASSIGVSGKAFF
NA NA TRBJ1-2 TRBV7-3 TGTGCCAGCAGCCGGTCATCATTGGGGGGCTACACCTTC CASSRSSLGGYTF
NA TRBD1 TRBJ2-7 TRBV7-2 TGTGCCAGCAGCTCAAGGACAGGGAGCTCCTACGAGCAGTACTTC CASSSRTGSSYEQYF
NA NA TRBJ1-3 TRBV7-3 TGTGCCAGCAGCGCTGGCGGTTGGTCTGGAAACACCATATATTTT CASSAGGWSGNTIYF
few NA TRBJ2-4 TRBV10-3 TGTGCCATCAGTGAGTCGGCAGGGAATTTGGACATTCAGTACTTC CAISESAGNLDIQYF
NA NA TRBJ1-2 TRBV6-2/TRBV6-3 TGTGCCAGCAGTTACTCAGGGTATGGCTACACCTTC CASSYSGYGYTF
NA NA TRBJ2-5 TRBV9 TGTGCCAGCAGCGTAGCTACCTCAAGAGGGGAGACCCAGTACTTC CASSVATSRGETQYF
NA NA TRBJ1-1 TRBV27 TGTGCCAGCAGCCCCTTGGTGGGGGGAAACACTGAAGCTTTCTTT CASSPLVGGNTEAFF
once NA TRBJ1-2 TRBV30 TGTGCCTGGAGTGTAATGGGCTATGGCTACACCTTC CAWSVMGYGYTF
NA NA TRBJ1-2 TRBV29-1 TGCAGCGTCCTCCCCCTGAACTATGGCTACACCTTC CSVLPLNYGYTF
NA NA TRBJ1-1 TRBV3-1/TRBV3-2 TGTGCCAGCAGCCCAGGGGTCCCGAACACTGAAGCTTTCTTT CASSPGVPNTEAFF
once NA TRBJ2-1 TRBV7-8 TGTGCCAGCAGCGCCGGGACATTGTCCTACAATGAGCAGTTCTTC CASSAGTLSYNEQFF
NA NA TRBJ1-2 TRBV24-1 TGTGCCACCAGTGACCCCGGGACATATGGCTACACCTTC CATSDPGTYGYTF
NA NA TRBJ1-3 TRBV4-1 TGCGCCAGCAGGACCCGGCTGAGCTCTGGAAACACCATATATTTT CASRTRLSSGNTIYF